This TCR beta chain was retrieved from a study of vaccination effects on CD4 cells after COVID-19. With the ViraFEST assay, the study expanded antigen-specific CD4+ T cells using viral peptide pools, then sequenced them. Having been cultured for around nine days, the cells underwent CD4+ T cell isolation. Infection with SARS-CoV-2 occurred in the person between March and December 2020, and PCR confirmed it. Germline CDR1 reads KGHDR; CDR2 reads SFDVKD. The CDR3 loop spans 16 amino acids. The V end was cut by 3 bases, the J end by 0 bases, with 11 bases between. Only a few counts were recorded for this clone. The antigen is undetermined. Sequencing used immunoSEQ multiplex PCR; TCRdb keeps in-frame clones, though not all of them. The sample has under 60,000 clones; around 76% are singletons.

The sample here was CD4+ T cells from PBMCs cultured with HIV peptides, taken before COVID-19 vaccination. Subset of the sample: HIV-1 Nef peptide pool negative control/reference culture. The TCR was taken from a human donor who had a prior SARS-CoV-2 infection. The V call is TRBV24-1, the J call TRBJ2-1; maybe TRBD2 (5 bases). The CDR3 sequence is CATSDPRGSSYNEQFF. DNA for the CDR3: TGTGCCACCAGTGATCCCCGGGGTAGCTCCTACAATGAGCAGTTCTTC.